What follows describes a single TCR beta chain. Per the original methods: Nucleated cell counts were estimated from reference gene primer amplification. TCRdb's copy holds only in-frame clones and misses some; the assay was immunoSEQ multiplex PCR. Clone size and V and J calls were adopted from that table, with D and trimming inferred from the DNA. Here the sample spans about 120,000 clones, roughly 79% being singletons. This entry is derived from a study of blood T cell repertoires in COVID-19. Study overall: COVID-19 samples collected from the United States, Italy and Spain covered acute and convalescent phases.

Trimming took 2 bases from V and 1 from J, leaving 8 bases between them. The CDR3 runs to 14 residues. The chain employs TRBV23-1 and TRBJ1-1; D not certain. TRBV23-1 is assigned to the ORF class and has an uncertain function. This TCR was sampled from a man between 65 and 85 years old with acute or convalescent COVID-19. Sequencing was done on a sample of peripheral blood. The CDR3 region has the DNA TGCGCCAGCAGTCAAGGGCCCCAGAACACTGAAGCTTTCTTT. Amino acid sequence: CASSQGPQNTEAFF.